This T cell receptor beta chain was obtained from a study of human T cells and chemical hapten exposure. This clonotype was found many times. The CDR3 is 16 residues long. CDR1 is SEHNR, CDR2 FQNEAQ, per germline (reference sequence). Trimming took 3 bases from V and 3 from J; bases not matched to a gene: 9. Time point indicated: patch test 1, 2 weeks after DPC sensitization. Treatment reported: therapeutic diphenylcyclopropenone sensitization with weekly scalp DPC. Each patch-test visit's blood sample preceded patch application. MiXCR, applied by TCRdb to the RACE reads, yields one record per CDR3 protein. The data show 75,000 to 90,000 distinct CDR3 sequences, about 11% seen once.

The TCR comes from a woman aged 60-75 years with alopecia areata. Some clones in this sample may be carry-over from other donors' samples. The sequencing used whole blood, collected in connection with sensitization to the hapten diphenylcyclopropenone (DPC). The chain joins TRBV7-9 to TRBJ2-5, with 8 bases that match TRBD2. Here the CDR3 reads CASSFPSGTSKETQYF. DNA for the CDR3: TGTGCCAGCAGCTTCCCCTCCGGGACTAGTAAAGAGACCCAGTACTTC.